This TCR beta chain is drawn from a study of cytomegalovirus exposure and HLA in healthy donors. The assay was immunoSEQ multiplex PCR, and TCRdb's table has in-frame clones only and misses some. Of around 190,000 clones in the sample, 86% were seen once. V lost 7 bases and J 0 bases, leaving 16 bases between the germline ends. Germline CDR1 reads LNHDA; CDR2 reads SQIVND (reference sequence). The CDR3 spans 15 residues. Overall study findings and caveats: Usually a TCR sequence was rare, but some public TCRs were found in many donors. The tendency of first-cohort TCR clusters to co-occur in the approximately 110 validation repertoires was identified by a subsequent analysis.

With regard to this clone: What it binds is unknown.

Sequencing was done on a sample of PBMCs. V usage is TRBV19 and J usage is TRBJ2-7; unclear D gene. The clonotype was recovered from a woman aged 18-35 years in good health and CMV-seronegative. This CDR3 reads CASTPSAGTSYEQYF. The DNA for the CDR3 is TGTGCCAGTACCCCTTCGGCAGGAACCTCCTACGAGCAGTACTTC.